This T cell receptor beta chain stems from a study of blood T cell repertoires in COVID-19. Study-level information: Acute and convalescent COVID-19 specimens originated in the United States, Italy and Spain. From T cells, B-cell-depleted T cells, or PBMCs came the material, which was cDNA or gDNA.

TCRdb's table, derived via immunoSEQ multiplex PCR, lists solely in-frame clones and lacks some. The sample has about 71,000 clones; about 80% are singletons. The ends were cut back, 3 bases at V and 6 bases at J, with 12 bases in the middle. This CDR3 has 14 residues. The V gene's germline CDR1 is ENHRY and CDR2 SYGVKD. The material sequenced was peripheral blood. The chain is built from TRBV10-3 and TRBJ2-1, with D perhaps matching TRBD2 (5 bases). The TCR was taken from a woman aged 80 or older with acute or convalescent COVID-19. The chain's CDR3 is CAISERPEGNEQFF. The CDR3, as DNA: TGTGCCATCAGTGAACGACCTGAGGGCAATGAGCAGTTCTTC.